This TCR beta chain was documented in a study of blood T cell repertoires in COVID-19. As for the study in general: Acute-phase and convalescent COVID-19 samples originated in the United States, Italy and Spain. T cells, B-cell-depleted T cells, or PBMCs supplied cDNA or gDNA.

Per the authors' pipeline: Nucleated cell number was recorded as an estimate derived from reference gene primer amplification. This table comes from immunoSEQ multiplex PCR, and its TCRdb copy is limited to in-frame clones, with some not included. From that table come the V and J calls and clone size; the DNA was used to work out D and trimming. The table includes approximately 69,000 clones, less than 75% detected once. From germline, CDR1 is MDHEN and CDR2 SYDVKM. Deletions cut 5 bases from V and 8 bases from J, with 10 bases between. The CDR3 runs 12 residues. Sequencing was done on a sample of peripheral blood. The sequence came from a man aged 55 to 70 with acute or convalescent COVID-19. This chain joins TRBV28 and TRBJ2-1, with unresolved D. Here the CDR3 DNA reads TGTGCCAGCAGTATTAGTCGGGATGAGCAGTTCTTC. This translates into CASSISRDEQFF.